This passage covers 19 T cell receptor beta chains from one sample sequenced in a study of blood T cell repertoires in COVID-19. Libraries were prepared by immunoSEQ multiplex PCR; TCRdb keeps only in-frame clonotypes and omits some of them. The sample shows some 150,000 clones, around 84% of them seen only once. Sample: PBMCs or T cells enriched from blood (not recorded which). The receptors derive from a woman in her forties or fifties who had been exposed to COVID-19.

The chain links TRBV20-1 to TRBJ2-1; possibly TRBD2 for D (5 bases). Trimming cost V 3 bases and J 7 bases, with 13 bases left between them. From germline, CDR1 is DFQATT and CDR2 SNEGSKA (reference sequence). The CDR3 consists of 13 residues. This CDR3 reads CSASRRALNEQFF. In DNA form, the CDR3 reads TGCAGTGCTAGTCGGCGGGCCCTAAATGAGCAGTTCTTC.

The chain joins TRBV4-3 to TRBJ1-2; the match to TRBD1 covers 7 bases. The germline CDR1 and CDR2 sequences are LGHNA and YSLEER. The trim removed 3 bases at V and 4 bases at J, leaving 8 bases unmatched. CDR3 length equals 15 residues. The CDR3 DNA follows: TGCGCCAGCAGCCAGACCCGGGACAGCATCTATGGCTACACCTTC. Its translation: CASSQTRDSIYGYTF.

This sequence joins TRBV19 and TRBJ2-5; 10 positions match TRBD2. The CDR3 is 15 residues long. Germline V lookup: CDR1 LNHDA, CDR2 SQIVND (reference sequence). V lost 11 bases and J lost 0; bases outside the gene matches: 9. The chain's CDR3 is CACASGGDYQETQYF. The CDR3 DNA follows: TGTGCCTGCGCTAGCGGGGGAGATTACCAAGAGACCCAGTACTTC.

V and J are TRBV5-1 and TRBJ2-7; 9 bases match TRBD1. The V and J ends lost 3 bases and 4 bases, in that order; junction bases with no gene match: 5. Germline lookup yields CDR1 SGHRS and CDR2 YFSETQ. The CDR3 spans 14 residues. The CDR3 here is CASSSTGGSYEQYF. The CDR3 coding sequence is TGCGCCAGCAGCTCTACAGGGGGCAGTTACGAGCAGTACTTC.

The chain couples TRBV19 to TRBJ2-7, with 7 bases aligning to TRBD1. CDR1 and CDR2 (germline): LNHDA, SQIVND (reference sequence). V trimming: 4 bases; J trimming: 3 bases; junction bases outside the gene matches: 0. The CDR3 has 12 residues. In DNA form, the CDR3 reads TGTGCCAGTAGTACAGGGGGCTACGAGCAGTACTTC. As protein: CASSTGGYEQYF.

V and J are TRBV7-6 and TRBJ2-7; D possibly corresponds to TRBD1 (7 bases). Per the germline V gene, CDR1 is SGHVS and CDR2 is FNYEAQ. V lost 5 bases and J lost 7, with 15 bases in between. This CDR3 has 13 amino acids. The CDR3: CASSRDRAGEQYF. CDR3 in DNA: TGTGCCAGCAGCCGAGACAGGGCGGGGGAGCAGTACTTC.

The chain is built from TRBV10-2 and TRBJ2-2, with 7 bases identical to TRBD2. With 5 bases clipped from V and 7 bases from J, the junction kept 10 bases outside the gene matches. From germline, CDR1 is WSHSY and CDR2 SAAADI. The CDR3 spans 15 residues. CDR3 residues: CASSSLADSDGELFF. The DNA of the CDR3 is TGCGCCAGCAGTTCCCTAGCGGACTCCGACGGGGAGCTGTTTTTT.

J is TRBJ2-1 and V is TRBV2, with TRBD2 identical over 14 bases. The V gene end was trimmed by 5 bases and the J gene end by 9 bases; junction bases not matched to a gene: 6. The CDR3 has 15 residues. Germline CDR1 SNHLY, CDR2 FYNNEI. The CDR3 reads CASSSGLAGGVEQFF. The DNA of the CDR3 is TGTGCCAGCAGTTCCGGACTAGCGGGGGGCGTTGAGCAGTTCTTC.

Only a few counts were recorded for this clone. J is TRBJ1-5 and V is TRBV15, with D perhaps TRBD1 (6 bases). Between the trimmed V and J ends, which lost 0 bases and 1 base, there was a span of 7 bases. The CDR3 has 15 amino acids. In germline, CDR1 is LNHNV, CDR2 YYDKDF (reference sequence). The CDR3 DNA reads as TGTGCCACCAGCAGAGATAGGGGGAGCAATCAGCCCCAGCATTTT. The encoded protein is CATSRDRGSNQPQHF.

V usage is TRBV18 and J usage is TRBJ2-5; 8 bases fit TRBD2. Germline V gives CDR1 KGHSH, CDR2 LQKENI. This CDR3 has 14 residues. Losses at the gene ends were 4 bases for V and 4 bases for J; bases not matched to a gene: 5. The CDR3 here is CASSRERGPETQYF. The CDR3, as DNA: TGTGCCAGCTCACGAGAGCGGGGGCCAGAGACCCAGTACTTC.

This chain connects TRBV11-2 to TRBJ2-5, with D perhaps matching TRBD2 (5 bases). Trimming took 1 base from V and 5 from J, leaving 11 bases between them. Germline values: CDR1 SGHAT, CDR2 FQNNGV. The CDR3 runs to 14 residues. The chain's CDR3 is CASSLGRRGETQYF. CDR3 sequence (DNA): TGTGCCAGCAGCTTAGGGAGGAGAGGGGAGACCCAGTACTTC.

The chain links TRBV18 to TRBJ1-4; D unclear. Trimming left V 2 bases short and J 0 bases short, with 4 bases between. The CDR3 runs 14 residues. CDR1 KGHSH and CDR2 LQKENI come from the germline V gene. CDR3 protein: CASSPTATNEKLFF. The DNA for the CDR3 is TGTGCCAGCTCACCAACGGCAACTAATGAAAAACTGTTTTTT.

J is TRBJ1-5 and V is TRBV10-2; D possibly corresponds to TRBD1 (5 bases). The CDR3 is made up of 13 amino acids. CDR1 WSHSY and CDR2 SAAADI come from the germline V gene. V was cut by 4 bases and J by 4 bases, with 8 bases left in between. The CDR3 reads CASSGTLNQPQHF. DNA for the CDR3: TGCGCCAGCAGTGGGACACTTAATCAGCCCCAGCATTTT.

In this sample, this clone turned up once. The CDR3 DNA follows: TGTGCCACCAGCAGAGATCAAATCACTGAAGCTTTCTTT. Protein product: CATSRDQITEAFF. This chain uses TRBV15 with TRBJ1-1; D is unclear. In germline, CDR1 is LNHNV, CDR2 YYDKDF (reference sequence). Trimming took off 0 bases at V and 4 bases at J, with 6 bases between the two ends. CDR3 length equals 13 residues.

This chain joins TRBV19 and TRBJ2-5; D perhaps matches TRBD1 (6 bases). The germline V gene encodes CDR1 LNHDA and CDR2 SQIVND (reference sequence). Deletions cut 9 bases from V and 3 bases from J, with 17 bases between. This CDR3 contains 14 residues. For the CDR3, the DNA is TGTGCCAGCCGCTCAGGACAGACCAAAGAGACCCAGTACTTC. Residues: CASRSGQTKETQYF.

The J gene is TRBJ2-1, the V gene TRBV7-3, with a tentative D call TRBD2 (6 bases). Germline V gene lookup returns CDR1 SGHTA and CDR2 FQGTGA. Trimming took 4 bases from V and 2 from J, leaving 18 bases between them. The CDR3 contains 17 residues. The CDR3 nucleotides read TGTGCCAGCAGCTCAATAGCGGACCAACCCACCTACAATGAGCAGTTCTTC. It translates to CASSSIADQPTYNEQFF.

The rearrangement uses TRBV5-3 and TRBJ1-2, with a weak D call TRBD1 (5 bases). TRBV5-3 is an ORF; its function is uncertain. Trimming stripped 7 bases from V and 0 bases from J, with 25 bases between. The CDR3 extends over 18 amino acids. The CDR3 is CARRSGGGVTLANYGYTF. For the CDR3, the DNA is TGTGCCAGACGCTCGGGCGGGGGGGTAACATTAGCTAACTATGGCTACACCTTC.

In its sample, this clone was seen many times. The chain links TRBV6-1 to TRBJ1-5, with 7 nucleotides matching TRBD1. Germline V gene lookup returns CDR1 MNHNS and CDR2 SASEGT. CDR3 size: 16 residues. With 2 bases clipped from V and 3 bases from J, the junction kept 7 bases outside the gene matches. This CDR3 is CASSELTGRPNQPQHF. DNA for the CDR3: TGTGCCAGCAGTGAACTGACAGGGAGACCCAATCAGCCCCAGCATTTT.

V is TRBV6-2 or TRBV6-3 and J is TRBJ2-7; no firm D call. Per germline, CDR1 MNHEY and CDR2 SVGEGT. The CDR3 extends over 14 amino acids. The V and J ends lost 1 base and 2 bases respectively, with 9 bases between them. The CDR3 sequence: CASSYLVLTYEQYF. The CDR3 DNA is TGTGCCAGCAGTTACTTGGTACTCACCTACGAGCAGTACTTC.